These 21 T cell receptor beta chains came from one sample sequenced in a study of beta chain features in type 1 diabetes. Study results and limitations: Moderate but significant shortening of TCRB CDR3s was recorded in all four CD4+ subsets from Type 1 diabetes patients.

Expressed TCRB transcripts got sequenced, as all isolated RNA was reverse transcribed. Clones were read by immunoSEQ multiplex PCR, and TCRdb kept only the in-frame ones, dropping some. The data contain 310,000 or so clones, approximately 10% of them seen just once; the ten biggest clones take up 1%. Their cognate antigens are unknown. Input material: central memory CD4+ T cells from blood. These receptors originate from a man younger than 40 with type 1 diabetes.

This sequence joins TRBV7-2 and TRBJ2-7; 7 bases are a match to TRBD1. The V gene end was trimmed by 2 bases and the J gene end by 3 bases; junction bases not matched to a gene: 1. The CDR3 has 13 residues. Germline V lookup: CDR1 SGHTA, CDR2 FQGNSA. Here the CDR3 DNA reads TGTGCCAGCAGCTTAAACAGGGGCTACGAGCAGTACTTC. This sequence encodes CASSLNRGYEQYF.

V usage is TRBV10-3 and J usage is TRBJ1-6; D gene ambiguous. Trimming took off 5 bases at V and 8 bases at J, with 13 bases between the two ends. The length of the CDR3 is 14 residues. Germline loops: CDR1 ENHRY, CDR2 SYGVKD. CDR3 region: CAISTTGLDSPLHF. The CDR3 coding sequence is TGTGCCATCAGTACGACCGGTTTGGATTCACCCCTCCACTTT.

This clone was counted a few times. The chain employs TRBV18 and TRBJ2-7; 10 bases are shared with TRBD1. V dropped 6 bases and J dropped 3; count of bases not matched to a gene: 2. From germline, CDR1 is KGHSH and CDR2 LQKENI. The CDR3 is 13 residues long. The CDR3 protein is CASSRDRGYEQYF. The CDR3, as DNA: TGTGCCAGCTCCCGGGACAGGGGCTACGAGCAGTACTTC.

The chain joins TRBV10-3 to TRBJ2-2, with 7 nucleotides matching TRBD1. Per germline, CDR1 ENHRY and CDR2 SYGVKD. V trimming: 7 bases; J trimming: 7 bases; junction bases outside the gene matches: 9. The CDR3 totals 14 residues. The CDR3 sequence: CAIKRGPLDGELFF. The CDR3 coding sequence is TGTGCCATCAAAAGGGGGCCTCTGGACGGGGAGCTGTTTTTT.

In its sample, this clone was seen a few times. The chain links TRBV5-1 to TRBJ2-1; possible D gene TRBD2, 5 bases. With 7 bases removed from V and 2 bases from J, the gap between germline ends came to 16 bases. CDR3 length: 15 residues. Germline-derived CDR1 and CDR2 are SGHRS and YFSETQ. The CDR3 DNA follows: TGCGCCAGCCGCGACGGGAACGGGCCCTACAATGAGCAGTTCTTC. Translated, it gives CASRDGNGPYNEQFF.

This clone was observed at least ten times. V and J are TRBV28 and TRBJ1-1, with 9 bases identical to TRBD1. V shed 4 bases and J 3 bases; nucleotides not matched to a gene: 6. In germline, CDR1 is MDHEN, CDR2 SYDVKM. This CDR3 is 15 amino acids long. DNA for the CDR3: TGTGCCAGCAGTTACCGACAGGGGGACTACACTGAAGCTTTCTTT. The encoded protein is CASSYRQGDYTEAFF.

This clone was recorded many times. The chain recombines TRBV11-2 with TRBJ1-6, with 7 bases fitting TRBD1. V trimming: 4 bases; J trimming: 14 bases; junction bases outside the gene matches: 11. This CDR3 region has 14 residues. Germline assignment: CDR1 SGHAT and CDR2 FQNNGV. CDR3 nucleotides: TGTGCCAGCAGCTCAGGGACAGCCGTTGTGGCCCTCCACTTT. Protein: CASSSGTAVVALHF.

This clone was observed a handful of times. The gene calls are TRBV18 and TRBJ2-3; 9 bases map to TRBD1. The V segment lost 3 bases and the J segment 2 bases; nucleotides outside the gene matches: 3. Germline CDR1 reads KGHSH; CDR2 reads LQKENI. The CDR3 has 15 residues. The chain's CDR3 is CASSPRTGVTDTQYF. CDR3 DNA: TGTGCCAGCTCACCGAGGACAGGGGTCACAGATACGCAGTATTTT. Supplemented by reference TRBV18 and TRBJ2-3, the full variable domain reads NAGVMQNPRHLVRRRGQEARLRCSPMKGHSHVYWYRQLPEEGLKFMVYLQKENIIDESGMPKERFSAEFPKEGPSILRIQQVVRGDSAAYFCASSPRTGVTDTQYFGPGTRLTVL.

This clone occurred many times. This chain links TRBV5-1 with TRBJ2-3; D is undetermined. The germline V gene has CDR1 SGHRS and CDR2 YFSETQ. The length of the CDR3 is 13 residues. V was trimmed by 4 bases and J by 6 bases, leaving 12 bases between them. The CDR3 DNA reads TGCGCCAGCAGCGACGCGGTGTCGGATACGCAGTATTTT. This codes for CASSDAVSDTQYF.

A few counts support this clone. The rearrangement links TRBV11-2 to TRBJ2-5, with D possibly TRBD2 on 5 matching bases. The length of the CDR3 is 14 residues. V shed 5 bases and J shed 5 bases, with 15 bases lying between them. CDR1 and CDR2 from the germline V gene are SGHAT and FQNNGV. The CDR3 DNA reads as TGTGCCAGCAGCGCCCGACGGGGTGGGGAGACCCAGTACTTC. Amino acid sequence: CASSARRGGETQYF.

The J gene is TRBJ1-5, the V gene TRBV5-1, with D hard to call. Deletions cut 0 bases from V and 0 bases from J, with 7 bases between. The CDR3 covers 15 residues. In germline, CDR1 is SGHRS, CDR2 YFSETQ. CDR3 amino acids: CASSLGTNSNQPQHF. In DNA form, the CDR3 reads TGCGCCAGCAGCTTGGGCACTAATAGCAATCAGCCCCAGCATTTT.

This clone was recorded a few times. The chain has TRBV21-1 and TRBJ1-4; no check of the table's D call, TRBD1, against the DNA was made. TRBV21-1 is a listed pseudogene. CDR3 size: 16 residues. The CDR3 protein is CASSETSGAIREKLFF. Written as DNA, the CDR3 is TGTGCCAGCAGCGAGACGTCAGGGGCGATTCGGGAAAAACTGTTTTTT.

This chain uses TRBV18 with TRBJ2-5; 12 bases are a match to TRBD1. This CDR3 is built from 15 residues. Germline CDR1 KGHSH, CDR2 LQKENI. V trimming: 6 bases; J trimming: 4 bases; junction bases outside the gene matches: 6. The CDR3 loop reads CASSARGQGAETQYF. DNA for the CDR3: TGTGCCAGCTCTGCGAGGGGACAGGGGGCAGAGACCCAGTACTTC.

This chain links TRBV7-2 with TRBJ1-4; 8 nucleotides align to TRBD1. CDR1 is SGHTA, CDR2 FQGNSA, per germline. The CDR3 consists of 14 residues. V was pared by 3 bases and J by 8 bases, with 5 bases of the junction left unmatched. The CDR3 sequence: CASSFDRGGEKLFF. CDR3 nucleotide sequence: TGTGCCAGCAGCTTCGACAGGGGTGGAGAAAAACTGTTTTTT.

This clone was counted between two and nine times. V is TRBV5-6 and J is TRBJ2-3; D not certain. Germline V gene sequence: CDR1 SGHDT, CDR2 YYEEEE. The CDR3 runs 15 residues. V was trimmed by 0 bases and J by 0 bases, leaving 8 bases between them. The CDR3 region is CASSLGGSSTDTQYF. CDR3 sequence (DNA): TGTGCCAGCAGCTTGGGAGGTTCTAGCACAGATACGCAGTATTTT.

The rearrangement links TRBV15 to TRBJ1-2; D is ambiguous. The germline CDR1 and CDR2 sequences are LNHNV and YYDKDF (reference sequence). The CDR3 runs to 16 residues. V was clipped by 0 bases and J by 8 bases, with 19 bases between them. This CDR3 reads CATSRDTGEISGGYTF. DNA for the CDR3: TGTGCCACCAGCAGAGATACCGGGGAAATCAGCGGGGGCTACACCTTC.

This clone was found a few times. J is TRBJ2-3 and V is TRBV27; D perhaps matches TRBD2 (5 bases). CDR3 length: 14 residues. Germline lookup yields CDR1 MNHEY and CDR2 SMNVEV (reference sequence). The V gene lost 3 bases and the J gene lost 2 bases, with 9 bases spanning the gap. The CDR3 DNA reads TGTGCCAGCAGTTTCGGGGATTTCACAGATACGCAGTATTTT. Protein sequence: CASSFGDFTDTQYF.

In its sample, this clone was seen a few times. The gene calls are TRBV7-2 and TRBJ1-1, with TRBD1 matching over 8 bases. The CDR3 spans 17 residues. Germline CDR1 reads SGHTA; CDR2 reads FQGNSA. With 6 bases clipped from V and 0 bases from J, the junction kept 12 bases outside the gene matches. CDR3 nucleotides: TGTGCCAGCAGTTTATTTACAGGGGGGGATTTGAACACTGAAGCTTTCTTT. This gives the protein CASSLFTGGDLNTEAFF.

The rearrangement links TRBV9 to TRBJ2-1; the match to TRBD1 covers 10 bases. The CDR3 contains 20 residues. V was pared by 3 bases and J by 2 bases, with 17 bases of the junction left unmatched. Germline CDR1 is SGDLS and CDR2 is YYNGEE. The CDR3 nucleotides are TGTGCCAGCAGCGGCCGTTGGGACAGGGGATCAGGTAGCCCCTACAATGAGCAGTTCTTC. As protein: CASSGRWDRGSGSPYNEQFF.

This CDR3 reads CAWRRGASVMAPYEQYF. In DNA form, the CDR3 reads TGTGCCTGGCGGAGGGGGGCATCGGTAATGGCACCCTACGAGCAGTACTTC. This chain connects TRBV30 to TRBJ2-7; D possibly uses TRBD1 or TRBD2 (6 bases each). The CDR3 covers 17 residues. In germline, CDR1 is GTSNPN, CDR2 SVGIG (reference sequence). Trimming stripped 5 bases from V and 2 bases from J, with 25 bases between.

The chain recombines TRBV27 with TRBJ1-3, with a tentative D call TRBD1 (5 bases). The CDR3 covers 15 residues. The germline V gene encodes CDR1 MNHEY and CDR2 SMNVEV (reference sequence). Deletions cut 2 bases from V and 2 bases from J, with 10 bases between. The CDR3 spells CASSLRQGAGNTIYF. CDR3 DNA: TGTGCCAGCAGTTTAAGGCAGGGAGCTGGAAACACCATATATTTT.